Below are 22 T cell receptor beta chains sequenced from a single sample in a study of OX40 agonist ivuxolimab in advanced cancers. Generated by immunoSEQ multiplex PCR, the TCRdb table keeps only in-frame clones and is missing some. Of about 96,000 clones in the sample, less than 95% were seen once. The sample in question was CD4+ or CD8+ T cells sorted from blood, obtained in a trial of the OX40 agonist ivuxolimab. These receptors came from an adult with an advanced solid tumor such as melanoma, head and neck, liver or kidney cancer.

This clone turned up a few times. The chain links TRBV7-9 to TRBJ2-7; D gene unclear. This CDR3 region has 15 residues. Germline-derived CDR1 and CDR2 are SEHNR and FQNEAQ (reference sequence). Between the trimmed V and J ends, which lost 5 bases and 3 bases, there was a span of 17 bases. In nucleotides, the CDR3 is TGTGCCAGCAGCCCCCGGAAGGGCGGTCTCTACGAGCAGTACTTC. As protein: CASSPRKGGLYEQYF.

CDR3 nucleotide sequence: TGTGCCTGGAGTGTACGGCCCCCTGGGGAGCAGTACTTC. Translated: CAWSVRPPGEQYF. The genes are TRBV30 and TRBJ2-7; D gene ambiguous. The germline gives CDR1 GTSNPN, CDR2 SVGIG (reference sequence). The CDR3 runs 13 residues. V lost 0 bases to trimming and J lost 7 bases, with 13 bases between them.

The gene calls are TRBV28 and TRBJ2-1; 10 nucleotides match TRBD2. CDR3 size: 16 residues. V shed 5 bases and J 1 base; nucleotides not matched to a gene: 5. Germline V gene lookup returns CDR1 MDHEN and CDR2 SYDVKM. CDR3 sequence reads: CASSAWTSGSYNEQFF. CDR3 DNA: TGTGCCAGCAGTGCCTGGACTAGCGGTTCCTACAATGAGCAGTTCTTC.

The J gene is TRBJ2-3, the V gene TRBV6-6; maybe TRBD2 (5 bases). The CDR3 is 12 amino acids. Trimming removed 10 bases from V and 3 bases from J, with 11 bases in between. Per the germline V gene, CDR1 is MNHNY and CDR2 is SVGAGI (reference sequence). CDR3 in DNA: TGTGCCATCGAGGGTGATACAGATACGCAGTATTTT. Protein sequence: CAIEGDTDTQYF.

This sequence joins TRBV19 and TRBJ2-5; D is undetermined. Germline assignment: CDR1 LNHDA and CDR2 SQIVND (reference sequence). The CDR3 extends over 11 amino acids. Trimming removed 6 bases from V and 5 bases from J, with 7 bases in between. The CDR3 sequence is CASRERETQYF. The CDR3 DNA is TGTGCCAGTAGGGAACGGGAGACCCAGTACTTC.

The chain links TRBV9 to TRBJ2-2; a possible D gene is TRBD1 (6 bases). The CDR3 extends over 17 amino acids. Germline V CDR1 and CDR2: SGDLS, YYNGEE. Trimming stripped 0 bases from V and 0 bases from J, with 12 bases between. The DNA for the CDR3 is TGTGCCAGCAGCGTAGAGATCAAGGGGGCGAACACCGGGGAGCTGTTTTTT. Protein sequence: CASSVEIKGANTGELFF.

The chain uses TRBV7-6 and TRBJ2-3; 12 nucleotides align to TRBD2. CDR1 SGHVS and CDR2 FNYEAQ come from the germline V gene. This CDR3 contains 15 residues. The ends lost 4 bases at V and 4 bases at J; junction bases unmatched: 3. The CDR3 here is CASSSSGREPDTQYF. The CDR3 DNA follows: TGTGCCAGCAGCTCTAGCGGGAGGGAACCAGATACGCAGTATTTT.

The chain has TRBV11-1 and TRBJ2-6; 9 bases align to TRBD1. The CDR3 is 17 residues long. The ends lost 5 bases at V and 4 bases at J; junction bases unmatched: 9. Germline V lookup: CDR1 SGHAT, CDR2 FQDESV (reference sequence). For the CDR3, the DNA is TGTGCCAGCAGCCAGGGACAGGGCATATTCGGGGCCAACGTCCTGACTTTC. It translates to CASSQGQGIFGANVLTF.

This chain uses TRBV6-1 with TRBJ2-7, with D uncertain. Germline-derived CDR1 and CDR2 are MNHNS and SASEGT. The V end was cut by 1 base, the J end by 0 bases, with 7 bases between. The CDR3 loop spans 14 amino acids. The CDR3 spells CASSEDIPSYEQYF. The CDR3 DNA reads as TGTGCCAGCAGTGAAGATATACCCTCCTACGAGCAGTACTTC.

This clone showed up just once. The gene calls are TRBV4-2 and TRBJ2-1; 13 bases line up with TRBD2. The CDR3 has 16 amino acids. V lost 0 bases, J lost 8 bases, and 4 bases stayed unmatched. Germline V gene data show CDR1 as LGHNA and CDR2 as YNFKEQ. As DNA, the CDR3 is TGTGCCAGCAGCCAAGAACTAGCGGGAGGGAAGGATGAGCAGTTCTTC. This gives the protein CASSQELAGGKDEQFF.

The chain joins TRBV6-1 to TRBJ1-2; D call uncertain. Germline V gene lookup returns CDR1 MNHNS and CDR2 SASEGT. This CDR3 region has 15 residues. The V gene lost 0 bases and the J gene lost 5 bases, with 13 bases spanning the gap. CDR3 protein: CASSEARGIEYGYTF. The CDR3 DNA reads TGTGCCAGCAGTGAAGCTCGCGGGATTGAATATGGCTACACCTTC.

The rearrangement uses TRBV4-1 and TRBJ2-2, with D tentatively TRBD2 (5 bases). V was pared by 4 bases and J by 2 bases, with 11 bases between. This CDR3 comprises 15 residues. Germline CDR1 MGHRA, CDR2 YSYEKL. The CDR3 spells CASSLSGRNTGELFF. The CDR3 region has the DNA TGCGCCAGCAGCCTGAGTGGGAGAAACACCGGGGAGCTGTTTTTT.

V and J are TRBV5-1 and TRBJ2-3; D gene ambiguous. Germline-derived CDR1 and CDR2 are SGHRS and YFSETQ. The V gene lost 0 bases and the J gene lost 5 bases, with 7 bases spanning the gap. CDR3 length equals 13 residues. This CDR3 reads CASSLVLGDTQYF. CDR3 bases: TGCGCCAGCAGCTTGGTTTTGGGAGATACGCAGTATTTT.

This clone was observed once. This chain connects TRBV2 to TRBJ1-6, with D perhaps TRBD1 (5 bases). Germline assignment: CDR1 SNHLY and CDR2 FYNNEI. V lost 4 bases to trimming and J lost 11 bases, with 15 bases between them. The CDR3 contains 14 residues. DNA for the CDR3: TGTGCCAGCAGTGGGGACCGTGGTATTACACCCCTCCACTTT. Translating gives CASSGDRGITPLHF. Full variable domain (missing parts from reference TRBV2 and TRBJ1-6): EPEVTQTPSHQVTQMGQEVILRCVPISNHLYFYWYRQILGQKVEFLVSFYNNEISEKSEIFDDQFSVERPDGSNFTLKIRSTKLEDSAMYFCASSGDRGITPLHFGNGTRLTVT.

The chain is built from TRBV2 and TRBJ2-7, with TRBD2 matching 10 bases. The germline CDR1 and CDR2 sequences are SNHLY and FYNNEI. Losses at the gene ends were 6 bases for V and 6 bases for J; bases not matched to a gene: 14. The length of the CDR3 is 16 residues. Here the CDR3 DNA reads TGTGCCAGCAGAAGACTCCTGAGCGGGAGGGCACGCGAGCAGTACTTC. It encodes CASRRLLSGRAREQYF.

CDR3 nucleotide sequence: TGCAGCGTTGAAGGGGCAGACTATGGCTACACCTTC. Protein: CSVEGADYGYTF. This chain links TRBV29-1 with TRBJ1-2; D is ambiguous. Germline V gene sequence: CDR1 SQVTM, CDR2 ANQGSEA. The CDR3 consists of 12 residues. The ends were cut back, 1 base at V and 3 bases at J, with 6 bases in the middle.

The table lists this clone with a count of one. The chain joins TRBV7-2 to TRBJ2-7, with TRBD2 matching 11 bases. Per the germline V gene, CDR1 is SGHTA and CDR2 is FQGNSA. Trimming cost V 1 base and J 6 bases; bases outside gene matches: 17. The CDR3 extends over 19 amino acids. CDR3 in DNA: TGTGCCAGCAGCTTAGATCGCGGGCTAGCGGGAGGACAACGATCCGAGCAGTACTTC. Translating gives CASSLDRGLAGGQRSEQYF.

This chain uses TRBV29-1 with TRBJ2-5; 7 bases are shared with TRBD1. There are 12 residues in the CDR3. Germline trimming cut 6 bases from V and 2 bases from J; bases unmatched to any gene: 3. CDR1 SQVTM and CDR2 ANQGSEA come from the germline V gene. This CDR3 is CSVGQLQETQYF. DNA for the CDR3: TGCAGCGTGGGACAGCTACAAGAGACCCAGTACTTC.

DNA for the CDR3: TGTGCCACCCGCCGGACAGTGAACACTGAAGCTTTCTTT. As protein: CATRRTVNTEAFF. The V gene is TRBV19, the J gene TRBJ1-1; D is possibly TRBD1 (6 bases). Germline assignment: CDR1 LNHDA and CDR2 SQIVND (reference sequence). V dropped 10 bases and J dropped 0 bases, with 12 bases sitting between them. The CDR3 totals 13 residues.

The chain recombines TRBV7-6 with TRBJ2-3; 8 positions match TRBD1. The J segment lost 5 bases and the V segment lost 0 bases, leaving 7 bases of the junction unmatched. CDR1 is SGHVS, CDR2 FNYEAQ, per germline. The CDR3 consists of 16 residues. The CDR3 DNA sequence: TGTGCCAGCAGCTTAGCGGGCAGGACAGGGTTAGATACGCAGTATTTT. The encoded protein is CASSLAGRTGLDTQYF.

To note about this clone: One junction end does not reproduce the germline sequence, and a read error may be involved. The chain joins TRBV30 to TRBJ1-2; TRBD1 might be the D (5 bases). Germline CDR1 is GTSNPN and CDR2 is SVGIG (reference sequence). This CDR3 has 13 amino acids. Here the CDR3 DNA reads TGTGCCTGGAGTGTGAGGGGCGGCACGTTAATGCCCTTC. It specifies CAWSVRGGTLMPF.

In its sample, this clone was seen once. V is TRBV4-2 and J is TRBJ2-6, with D perhaps being TRBD1 or TRBD2 (6 bases each). Trimming removed 3 bases at V and 0 bases at J, with 18 bases between. CDR1 and CDR2 (germline): LGHNA, YNFKEQ. The CDR3 spans 19 residues. The CDR3 bases are TGTGCCAGCAGCCATCGGAGGGACACTTTGAGCTCTGGGGCCAACGTCCTGACTTTC. Amino acid sequence: CASSHRRDTLSSGANVLTF.